The 28 T cell receptor beta chains given below trace back to one sample, sequenced in a study of T cell responses to AZD1222 COVID-19 vaccine. This table comes from immunoSEQ multiplex PCR, and its TCRdb copy is limited to in-frame clones, with some not included. Of more than 110,000 clones detected, around 85% appear once; the ten largest clones hold around 7.8%. This specimen was peripheral blood, taken on day 0 of AZD1222 vaccination. The source of these receptors is an adult in good health.

The CDR3 here is CASSSGGNYNEQFF. The CDR3 nucleotides read TGTGCCAGTAGTTCAGGAGGCAACTACAATGAGCAGTTCTTC. The chain links TRBV19 to TRBJ2-1; possibly TRBD2 for D (5 bases). This CDR3 has 14 residues. Germline V gives CDR1 LNHDA, CDR2 SQIVND (reference sequence). The V end lost 5 bases, the J end lost 3 bases, and 11 bases lay between the germline ends.

This clone was recorded a few times. The V call is TRBV5-1, the J call TRBJ1-2; 10 nucleotides agree with TRBD1. Trimming removed 4 bases from V and 5 bases from J; junction bases left unmatched: 5. The CDR3 is 14 amino acids. Germline-derived CDR1 and CDR2 are SGHRS and YFSETQ. The DNA for the CDR3 is TGCGCCAGCAGCGCGGACAGGGGGGTATATGGCTACACCTTC. Translated, it gives CASSADRGVYGYTF. Full variable domain (missing parts from reference TRBV5-1 and TRBJ1-2): KAGVTQTPRYLIKTRGQQVTLSCSPISGHRSVSWYQQTPGQGLQFLFEYFSETQRNKGNFPGRFSGRQFSNSRSEMNVSTLELGDSALYLCASSADRGVYGYTFGSGTRLTVV.

The chain employs TRBV6-5 and TRBJ1-1; D may be TRBD1 (5 bases). This CDR3 comprises 14 residues. The V gene's germline CDR1 is MNHEY and CDR2 SVGAGI. The V end lost 2 bases, the J end lost 7 bases, and 14 bases lay between the germline ends. CDR3 in DNA: TGTGCCAGCAGTTACGGGATACGGGGCAGTGAAGCTTTCTTT. This encodes CASSYGIRGSEAFF.

The rearrangement links TRBV4-1 to TRBJ2-3; 7 nucleotides line up with TRBD1. The CDR3 covers 18 residues. With V trimmed by 4 bases and J by 2 bases, 15 bases remained unmatched. Germline V CDR1 and CDR2: MGHRA, YSYEKL. The CDR3 is CASSLRTGAGGDTDTQYF. CDR3 sequence (DNA): TGCGCCAGCAGCCTCAGAACCGGGGCAGGGGGTGACACAGATACGCAGTATTTT.

The rearrangement links TRBV6-5 to TRBJ1-2; TRBD1 might be the D (5 bases). This CDR3 comprises 13 residues. Trimming left V 8 bases short and J 6 bases short, with 16 bases between. The germline V gene encodes CDR1 MNHEY and CDR2 SVGAGI. CDR3 sequence: CASAQTANNGYTF. The CDR3 DNA follows: TGTGCCAGCGCCCAGACAGCGAACAATGGCTACACCTTC.

This clone has only one observation. This chain joins TRBV5-6 and TRBJ2-7; 9 positions agree with TRBD2. This CDR3 is 17 amino acids long. V lost 3 bases, J lost 4 bases, and 14 bases stayed unmatched. Per the germline V gene, CDR1 is SGHDT and CDR2 is YYEEEE. CDR3 amino acids: CASSSDGISGSFYEQYF. CDR3 sequence (DNA): TGTGCCAGCAGCTCGGACGGGATTAGCGGGAGTTTTTACGAGCAGTACTTC.

The gene calls are TRBV3-1 (or the pseudogene TRBV3-2) and TRBJ1-2; maybe TRBD1 (6 bases). Trimming shortened V by 4 bases and J by 7 bases, and 10 bases separated the two germline ends. The germline V gene encodes CDR1 LGHDT and CDR2 YNNKEL (reference sequence). The CDR3 consists of 12 residues. The CDR3 DNA sequence: TGTGCCAGCAGCCCCAGGGGTGGTGGCTACACCTTC. Translated, it gives CASSPRGGGYTF.

J is TRBJ2-6 and V is TRBV11-2; 9 positions agree with TRBD2. Germline-derived CDR1 and CDR2 are SGHAT and FQNNGV. The CDR3 extends over 17 amino acids. Unmatched junction bases numbered 5, after V lost 5 bases and J lost 0 bases. The CDR3 nucleotides read TGTGCCAGCAGCCGACTAGCGGCGTACTCTGGGGCCAACGTCCTGACTTTC. Amino acids: CASSRLAAYSGANVLTF.

The CDR3 is CATILSLGRWNYGYTF. The DNA for the CDR3 is TGTGCCACAATTCTTTCTCTGGGACGGTGGAACTATGGCTACACCTTC. This rearrangement joins TRBV24-1 to TRBJ1-2; a possible D gene is TRBD1 (5 bases). Germline-derived CDR1 and CDR2 are KGHDR and SFDVKD. The ends were cut back, 10 bases at V and 2 bases at J, with 22 bases in the middle. This CDR3 contains 16 residues.

The CDR3 DNA sequence: TGTGCCAGCACCCGTCCCTCGTTAGGGAATTCACCCCTCCACTTT. Encoded protein: CASTRPSLGNSPLHF. The chain links TRBV28 to TRBJ1-6; no clear D gene. The germline CDR1 and CDR2 sequences are MDHEN and SYDVKM. The CDR3 contains 15 residues. Trimming pared 7 bases from V and 7 bases from J, leaving 17 bases between.

The chain carries TRBV5-6 and TRBJ1-4; TRBD1 matches 9 bases. V lost 0 bases to trimming and J lost 7 bases; unmatched junction nucleotides: 4. The CDR3 is 15 residues long. Germline-derived CDR1 and CDR2 are SGHDT and YYEEEE. The chain's CDR3 is CASSLVGTGSEKLFF. Written as DNA, the CDR3 is TGTGCCAGCAGCTTGGTCGGGACAGGGAGTGAAAAACTGTTTTTT.

This clone has a handful of counts. This sequence joins TRBV15 and TRBJ1-2, with TRBD1 matching over 10 bases. Germline lookup yields CDR1 LNHNV and CDR2 YYDKDF (reference sequence). This CDR3 spans 17 amino acids. V lost 2 bases to trimming and J lost 2 bases; unmatched junction nucleotides: 8. CDR3 sequence reads: CATSRNYRDRGNYGYTF. The CDR3 DNA follows: TGTGCCACCAGCAGAAACTACCGGGACAGGGGCAACTATGGCTACACCTTC.

There are a few counts of this clone. The chain recombines TRBV6-5 with TRBJ1-4; weak D call: TRBD1 (6 bases). V lost 5 bases to trimming and J lost 4 bases, with 14 bases between them. This CDR3 has 15 amino acids. Germline V CDR1 and CDR2: MNHEY, SVGAGI. The CDR3 sequence is CASSRNRDVNEKLFF. In DNA form, the CDR3 reads TGTGCCAGCAGTCGAAACAGGGATGTTAATGAAAAACTGTTTTTT.

The chain joins TRBV30 to TRBJ1-4; D unresolved. Germline V gene lookup returns CDR1 GTSNPN and CDR2 SVGIG (reference sequence). V dropped 5 bases and J dropped 6 bases, with 7 bases sitting between them. The CDR3 covers 11 residues. The DNA for the CDR3 is TGTGCCTGGGGATATCATGAAAAACTGTTTTTT. It yields the protein CAWGYHEKLFF.

The J gene is TRBJ2-5, the V gene TRBV4-2; 7 bases agree with TRBD1. Germline loops: CDR1 LGHNA, CDR2 YNFKEQ. The CDR3 is made up of 16 amino acids. Trimming removed 0 bases from V and 5 bases from J; junction bases left unmatched: 9. In nucleotides, the CDR3 is TGTGCCAGCAGCCAAGACGGAAGGGGGCGCGGGGAGACCCAGTACTTC. This gives the protein CASSQDGRGRGETQYF.

The rearrangement links TRBV9 to TRBJ1-6, with TRBD1 matching 9 bases. Germline V CDR1 and CDR2: SGDLS, YYNGEE. The CDR3 loop spans 16 amino acids. The junction had 9 bases not matched to a gene; V was cut back by 3 bases and J by 8 bases. In DNA form, the CDR3 reads TGTGCCAGCAGCGCGGGGACAGGGAATTCGGATTCACCCCTCCACTTT. Translation gives CASSAGTGNSDSPLHF.

This rearrangement joins TRBV3-1 (or the pseudogene TRBV3-2) to TRBJ2-7, with a tentative D call TRBD1 (5 bases). There are 13 residues in the CDR3. Germline loops: CDR1 LGHDT, CDR2 YNNKEL (reference sequence). The germline V and J ends were trimmed by 5 bases and 5 bases, with 13 bases remaining between them. The CDR3 reads CASSRSTGNEQYF. CDR3 coding DNA: TGTGCCAGCAGCAGGTCTACAGGAAACGAGCAGTACTTC.

This sequence joins TRBV2 and TRBJ2-1, with 16 bases identical to TRBD2. Germline V gene data show CDR1 as SNHLY and CDR2 as FYNNEI. This CDR3 contains 15 residues. The junction had 4 bases not matched to a gene; V was cut back by 6 bases and J by 8 bases. CDR3 DNA sequence: TGTGCCAGCAGGGCCGGGACTAGCGGGGGGGATGAGCAGTTCTTC. This encodes CASRAGTSGGDEQFF.

V usage is TRBV5-4 and J usage is TRBJ1-3; D unclear. CDR1 is SGHNT, CDR2 YYREEE, per germline (reference sequence). The ends were cut back, 0 bases at V and 0 bases at J, with 7 bases in the middle. CDR3 length: 15 amino acids. CDR3 nucleotides: TGTGCCAGCAGCTTGGGACCCATCTCTGGAAACACCATATATTTT. Translation gives CASSLGPISGNTIYF. Complete variable domain (other parts from reference TRBV5-4 and TRBJ1-3): ETGVTQSPTHLIKTRGQQVTLRCSSQSGHNTVSWYQQALGQGPQFIFQYYREEENGRGNFPPRFSGLQFPNYSSELNVNALELDDSALYLCASSLGPISGNTIYFGEGSWLTVV.

The rearrangement uses TRBV21-1 and TRBJ2-7; the D call TRBD2 from the table was never checked on the DNA. TRBV21-1 is a documented pseudogene. CDR3 length: 16 amino acids. The DNA of the CDR3 is TGTGCCAGCAGCAAAAAGAGGGCCCCCTTCTCCTACGAGCAGTACTTC. Its protein is CASSKKRAPFSYEQYF.

This chain uses TRBV4-2 with TRBJ2-7, with 8 bases aligning to TRBD2. The CDR3 is 16 residues long. CDR1 and CDR2 from the germline V gene are LGHNA and YNFKEQ. The ends lost 1 base at V and 3 bases at J; junction bases unmatched: 8. DNA of the CDR3: TGTGCCAGCAGCCAAGGTAGGGCCGGGACTAGCTACGAGCAGTACTTC. It encodes CASSQGRAGTSYEQYF.

The chain uses TRBV5-1 and TRBJ2-1; a possible D gene is TRBD1 (6 bases). Germline V gives CDR1 SGHRS, CDR2 YFSETQ. The CDR3 is made up of 16 amino acids. V was pared by 1 base and J by 5 bases, with 16 bases between. The CDR3 DNA reads TGCGCCAGCAGCTTGTTCCTCGCAGGGGCGAACAATGAGCAGTTCTTC. Translating it yields CASSLFLAGANNEQFF. The full variable domain, rest sourced from reference TRBV5-1 and TRBJ2-1, is KAGVTQTPRYLIKTRGQQVTLSCSPISGHRSVSWYQQTPGQGLQFLFEYFSETQRNKGNFPGRFSGRQFSNSRSEMNVSTLELGDSALYLCASSLFLAGANNEQFFGPGTRLTVL.

The V call is TRBV5-1, the J call TRBJ2-7; tentatively, D is TRBD2 (6 bases). The germline V and J ends were trimmed by 4 bases and 0 bases, with 17 bases remaining between them. Germline CDR1 SGHRS, CDR2 YFSETQ. The CDR3 extends over 16 amino acids. Here the CDR3 reads CASSPRGTTSSYEQYF. As DNA, the CDR3 is TGCGCCAGCAGCCCCCGGGGGACGACGAGCTCCTACGAGCAGTACTTC.

The V gene is TRBV5-4, the J gene TRBJ1-6; possibly TRBD1 for D (6 bases). The V gene lost 5 bases and the J gene lost 7 bases, with 22 bases spanning the gap. This CDR3 has 17 amino acids. Germline V gene lookup returns CDR1 SGHNT and CDR2 YYREEE (reference sequence). The CDR3 is CASRPGFGGPINSPLHF. The CDR3, as DNA: TGTGCCAGCAGGCCCGGGTTTGGGGGCCCTATAAATTCACCCCTCCACTTT.

This chain connects TRBV19 to TRBJ2-7, with D tentatively TRBD1 (5 bases). The germline V and J ends were trimmed by 3 bases and 4 bases, with 10 bases remaining between them. Germline CDR1 is LNHDA and CDR2 is SQIVND (reference sequence). This CDR3 spans 13 amino acids. As DNA, the CDR3 is TGTGCCAGTAGTATGGGCAGGGCTTACGAGCAGTACTTC. It translates to CASSMGRAYEQYF. The complete variable domain, with remaining parts taken from reference TRBV19 and TRBJ2-7, reads DGGITQSPKYLFRKEGQNVTLSCEQNLNHDAMYWYRQDPGQGLRLIYYSQIVNDFQKGDIAEGYSVSREKKESFPLTVTSAQKNPTAFYLCASSMGRAYEQYFGPGTRLTVT.

This clone has only a few counts. The V call is TRBV11-3, the J call TRBJ1-1; unclear D gene. This CDR3 has 11 residues. V was pared by 5 bases and J by 8 bases, with 9 bases between. Germline CDR1 is SGHNT and CDR2 is YENEEA. In DNA form, the CDR3 reads TGTGCCAGCAGCCAGGACGGCGAAGCTTTCTTT. Protein: CASSQDGEAFF.

The rearrangement uses TRBV13 and TRBJ1-3; 9 bases are a match to TRBD1. V was pared by 5 bases and J by 0 bases, with 2 bases of the junction left unmatched. Germline assignment: CDR1 PRHDT and CDR2 FYEKMQ (reference sequence). CDR3 size: 15 residues. The CDR3 protein is CASSETGGSGNTIYF. The DNA for the CDR3 is TGTGCCAGCAGCGAGACAGGGGGCTCTGGAAACACCATATATTTT.

The chain links TRBV11-3 to TRBJ2-2; D is ambiguous. This CDR3 spans 14 amino acids. V was pared by 1 base and J by 8 bases, with 11 bases between. From germline, CDR1 is SGHNT and CDR2 YENEEA. In DNA form, the CDR3 reads TGTGCCAGCAGCTTAGTCCCCCTAGGAGGGGAGCTGTTTTTT. Amino acid sequence: CASSLVPLGGELFF.